The rows below give T cell receptor beta chains drawn from one sample of a study of T-cell memory formation after mild COVID-19. TCRdb reanalysed the 5' RACE reads using MiXCR and keeps one entry per CDR3 protein. The sample yields about 470,000 distinct CDR3 sequences, around a quarter seen once. Material: PBMCs or a T cell subset sorted from them (not recorded which). Receptor source: an adult woman who had mild COVID-19 (a few samples of this study predate the infection). Cell type and time point are not known. Both conserved end residues are part of each CDR3. Fields, in order: V gene, CDR3 length, clone size, CDR3 protein. Size values are once, few and many counts, or a class for expanded clones, and some rows have none.

TRBV18 | 14 | few | CASSPGLASDEQYF
TRBV10-3 | 13 | - | CAIKPTKNTEAFF
TRBV5-1 | 16 | - | CASSLTPGVNWEGYTF
TRBV6-1 | 17 | - | CASTPPAGLKGYNEQFF
TRBV28 | 14 | few | CASHDEGRLNEQFF
TRBV5-1 | 14 | - | CASSPPGTSGELFF
TRBV5-1 | 14 | few | CASSLGTPTYEQYF
TRBV29-1 | 13 | - | CSVERSSTETQYF
TRBV4-1 | 13 | few | CASSQDSRETQYF
TRBV12-3/TRBV12-4 | 14 | - | CASTGDSLNYGYTF
TRBV24-1 | 16 | - | CATSDPLTGRAGELFF
TRBV18 | 13 | - | CASSISASDTQYF
TRBV15 | 13 | - | CATSREFGTEAFF
TRBV30 | 15 | few | CAWEHGTSGTDTQYF
TRBV6-5 | 13 | once | CASRAGFAYEQYF
TRBV3-1 | 15 | few | CASSHSYRVRHTIYF
TRBV12-3/TRBV12-4 | 16 | - | CASTEIGGGGLDTQYF
TRBV6-5 | 15 | - | CASSYGGGRGNEQFF
TRBV6-5 | 15 | - | CASSRGQHATDTQYF
TRBV27 | 15 | - | CASSFGTGRTDTQYF
TRBV6-2/TRBV6-3 | 15 | - | CASRRDRERSNEQFF
TRBV7-2 | 15 | few | CASSLASSEVYEQYF
TRBV9 | 13 | - | CASSPQPAGELFF
TRBV12-3/TRBV12-4 | 14 | - | CASSRLAGGGEQFF
TRBV7-8 | 13 | - | CASSLEQSRGYTF
TRBV20-1 | 13 | few | CSSPGGLTHGYTF
TRBV6-5 | 14 | few | CASRRDPNGLPLHF
TRBV10-3 | 16 | few | CAISDPPTSGYYEQYF
TRBV12-3/TRBV12-4 | 13 | few | CASSSGQSRPQHF
TRBV5-1 | 12 | many | CASGTGQETQYF
TRBV19 | 12 | few | CASSMGSYEQYF
TRBV12-3/TRBV12-4 | 13 | many | CASSLRRGDTQYF
TRBV7-2 | 17 | - | CASSRGLAGETYNEQFF
TRBV2 | 12 | few | CASRTQGTTQYF
TRBV12-3/TRBV12-4 | 12 | few | CASSSPHDTQYF
TRBV11-2 | 17 | - | CASSLGMAGQGNSPLHF
TRBV12-3/TRBV12-4 | 14 | - | CASSLDRQALTIYF
TRBV12-3/TRBV12-4 | 16 | many | CASSRMGTFVPGELFF
TRBV5-1 | 15 | - | CASSASGGFFYEQYF
TRBV11-1 | 16 | few | CASRNQAGRWPDTQYF
TRBV15 | 13 | few | CATSSGGVYEQYF
TRBV27 | 14 | few | CASSFRHSYNEQFF
TRBV20-1 | 16 | - | CSARDPAGGYQETQYF
TRBV6-1 | 13 | few | CASSESPLSGYTF
TRBV4-1 | 16 | - | CASSQGDGEDGYGYTF
TRBV7-6 | 14 | - | CASSSPGQGNTIYF
TRBV11-2 | 16 | - | CASSLDSTGVYYGYTF
TRBV14 | 13 | few | CASSSNRGRGKFF
TRBV20-1 | 15 | few | CSAPSWRARNTEAFF
TRBV7-2 | 12 | - | CASSASMGVAFF
TRBV5-1 | 14 | few | CASSLQGTVDGYTF
TRBV6-2/TRBV6-3 | 16 | - | CASSYAGGPGSYEQYF
TRBV3-1 | 13 | few | CASSPIVRETQYF
TRBV24-1 | 15 | few | CATRNGGRDNQPQHF
TRBV11-2 | 15 | few | CASILEQGAVQGQFF
TRBV25-1 | 17 | few | CASSENEGRKSEETQYF
TRBV20-1 | 15 | few | CSATLGQGRTDTQYF
TRBV20-1 | 12 | - | CSAFGPNTEAFF
TRBV12-3/TRBV12-4 | 15 | - | CASSAGARSYNEQFF
TRBV10-3 | 14 | few | CAISERQDGQPQHF